This TCR beta chain was identified during a study of T cells in localized non-small cell lung cancer. Notes on the study in general: Uninvolved adjacent lung showed the highest T cell clonality, exceeding tumor. Appearances in adjacent lung were noted for a median 57 of the top 100 tumor clones.

The protocol was immunoSEQ multiplex PCR, while the TCRdb copy is restricted to in-frame clones and leaves out a portion. The sample lists roughly 17,000 clones, about 83% occurring once. This clone was picked up a small number of times. Antigen: not known. V was pared by 4 bases and J by 11 bases, with 24 bases between. Per the germline V gene, CDR1 is SGHNT and CDR2 is YYREEE (reference sequence). The CDR3 has 15 residues. This specimen was peripheral blood, taken before any cancer treatment. The TCR originated in a male donor at least 60 years old with stage III lung adenocarcinoma. The V gene is TRBV5-4, the J gene TRBJ1-1, with a weak D call TRBD1 (5 bases). CDR3 sequence reads: CASSQANTYQGRAFF. As DNA, the CDR3 is TGTGCCAGCAGCCAAGCAAACACGTACCAGGGTAGGGCTTTCTTT.